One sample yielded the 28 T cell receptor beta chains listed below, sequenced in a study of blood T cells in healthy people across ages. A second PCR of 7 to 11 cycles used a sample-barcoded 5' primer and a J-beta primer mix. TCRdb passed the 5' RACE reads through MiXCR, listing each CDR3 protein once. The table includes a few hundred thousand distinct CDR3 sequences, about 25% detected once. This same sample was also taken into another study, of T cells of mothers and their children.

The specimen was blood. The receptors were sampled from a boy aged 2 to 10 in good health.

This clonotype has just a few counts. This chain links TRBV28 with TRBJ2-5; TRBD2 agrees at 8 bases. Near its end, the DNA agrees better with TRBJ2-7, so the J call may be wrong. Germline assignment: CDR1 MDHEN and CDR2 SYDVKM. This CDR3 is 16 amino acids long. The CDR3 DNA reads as TGTGCCAGCAGTCCGGAAGAGGTAGCGGGATTATACGAGCAGTACTTC. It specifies CASSPEEVAGLYEQYF.

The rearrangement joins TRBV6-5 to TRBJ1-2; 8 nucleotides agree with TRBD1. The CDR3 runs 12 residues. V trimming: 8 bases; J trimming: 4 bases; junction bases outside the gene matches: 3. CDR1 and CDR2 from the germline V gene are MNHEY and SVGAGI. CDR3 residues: CASRDRGYGYTF. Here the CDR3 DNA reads TGTGCCAGCCGCGACAGGGGCTATGGCTACACCTTC.

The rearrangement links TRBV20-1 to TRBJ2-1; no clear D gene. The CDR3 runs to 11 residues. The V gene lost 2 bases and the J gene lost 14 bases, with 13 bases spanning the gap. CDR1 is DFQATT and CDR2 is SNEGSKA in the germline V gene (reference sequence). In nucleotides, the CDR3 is TGCAGTGCTAGACGCCAGTTGGAGAAGTTCTTC. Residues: CSARRQLEKFF.

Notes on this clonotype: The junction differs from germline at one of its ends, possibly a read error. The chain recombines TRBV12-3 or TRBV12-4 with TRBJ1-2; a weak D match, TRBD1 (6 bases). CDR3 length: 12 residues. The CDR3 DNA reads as TGTGCCGGCAGTTTACCAGGGGCAGGCTACACCTTC. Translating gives CAGSLPGAGYTF.

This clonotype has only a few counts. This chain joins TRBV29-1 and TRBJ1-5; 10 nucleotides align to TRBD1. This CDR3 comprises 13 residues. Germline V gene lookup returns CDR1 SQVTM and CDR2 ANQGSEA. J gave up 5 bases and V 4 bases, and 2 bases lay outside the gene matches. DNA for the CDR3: TGCAGCGTTGGACAGGGGGCGGATCAGCCCCAGCATTTT. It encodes CSVGQGADQPQHF.

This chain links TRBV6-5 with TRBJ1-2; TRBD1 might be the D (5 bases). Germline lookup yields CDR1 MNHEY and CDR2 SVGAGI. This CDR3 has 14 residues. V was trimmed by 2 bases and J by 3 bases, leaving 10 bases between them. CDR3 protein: CASSYMVGDYGYTF. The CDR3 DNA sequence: TGTGCCAGCAGTTACATGGTGGGGGACTATGGCTACACCTTC.

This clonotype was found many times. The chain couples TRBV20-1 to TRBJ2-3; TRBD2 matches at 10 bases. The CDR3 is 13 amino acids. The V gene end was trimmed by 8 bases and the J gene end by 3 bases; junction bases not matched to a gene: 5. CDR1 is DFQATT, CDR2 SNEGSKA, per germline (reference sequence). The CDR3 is CSTQRGGTDTQYF. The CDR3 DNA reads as TGCAGTACCCAGCGGGGGGGGACAGATACGCAGTATTTT.

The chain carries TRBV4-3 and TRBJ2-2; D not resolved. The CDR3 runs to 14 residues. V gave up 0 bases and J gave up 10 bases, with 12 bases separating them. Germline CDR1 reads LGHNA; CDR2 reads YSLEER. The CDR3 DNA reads TGCGCCAGCAGCCAAGATTGGTCGGACGTGGAGCTGTTTTTT. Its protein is CASSQDWSDVELFF.

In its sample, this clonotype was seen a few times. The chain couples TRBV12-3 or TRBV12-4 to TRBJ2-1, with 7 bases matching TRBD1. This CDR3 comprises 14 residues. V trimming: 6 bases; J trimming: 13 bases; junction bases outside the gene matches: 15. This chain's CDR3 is CASSPRQGGETQFF. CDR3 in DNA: TGTGCCAGCAGCCCTAGACAGGGTGGAGAGACCCAGTTCTTC.

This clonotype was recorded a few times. The CDR3 here is CASSPGTRNGEQYF. The CDR3 nucleotides read TGTGCCAGCAGCCCCGGGACTAGGAATGGCGAGCAGTACTTC. The J gene is TRBJ2-7, the V gene TRBV7-7; TRBD2 aligns across 8 bases. The CDR3 contains 14 residues. Germline V gene data show CDR1 as SSHAT and CDR2 as FNYEAQ (reference sequence). V lost 5 bases to trimming and J lost 6 bases; unmatched junction nucleotides: 9.

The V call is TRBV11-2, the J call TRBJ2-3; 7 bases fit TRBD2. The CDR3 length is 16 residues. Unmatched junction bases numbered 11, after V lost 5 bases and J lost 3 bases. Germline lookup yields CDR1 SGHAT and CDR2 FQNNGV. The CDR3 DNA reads TGTGCCAGCAGCCCCCGGGGAGGGAGGGCGACAGATACGCAGTATTTT. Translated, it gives CASSPRGGRATDTQYF.

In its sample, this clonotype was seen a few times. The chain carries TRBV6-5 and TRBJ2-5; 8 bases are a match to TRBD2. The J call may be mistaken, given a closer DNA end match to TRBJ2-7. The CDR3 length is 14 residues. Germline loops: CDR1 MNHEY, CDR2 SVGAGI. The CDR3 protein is CAVRVRGGPYEQYF. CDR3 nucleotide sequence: TGTGCCGTCAGGGTACGGGGGGGGCCCTACGAGCAGTACTTC.

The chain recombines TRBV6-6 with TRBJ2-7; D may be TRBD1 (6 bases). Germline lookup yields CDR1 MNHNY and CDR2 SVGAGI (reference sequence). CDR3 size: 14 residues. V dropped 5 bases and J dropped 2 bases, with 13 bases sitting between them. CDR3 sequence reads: CASSLQGLTYEQYF. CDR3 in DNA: TGTGCCAGCAGTCTACAGGGCCTTACCTACGAGCAGTACTTC.

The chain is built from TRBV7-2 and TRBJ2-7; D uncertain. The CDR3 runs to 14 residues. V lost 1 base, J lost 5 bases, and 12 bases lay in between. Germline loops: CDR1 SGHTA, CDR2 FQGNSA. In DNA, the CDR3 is TGTGCCAGCAGCTTAGGCGGTTCTTGGGACGAGCAGTACTTC. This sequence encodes CASSLGGSWDEQYF.

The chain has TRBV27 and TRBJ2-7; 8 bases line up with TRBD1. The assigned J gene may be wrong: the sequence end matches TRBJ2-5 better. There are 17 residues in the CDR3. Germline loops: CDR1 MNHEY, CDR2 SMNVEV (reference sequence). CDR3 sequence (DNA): TGTGCCAGCAGTGGTGAGACTTCTCAGGGGGCTAGGGAGACCCAGTACTTC. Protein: CASSGETSQGARETQYF.

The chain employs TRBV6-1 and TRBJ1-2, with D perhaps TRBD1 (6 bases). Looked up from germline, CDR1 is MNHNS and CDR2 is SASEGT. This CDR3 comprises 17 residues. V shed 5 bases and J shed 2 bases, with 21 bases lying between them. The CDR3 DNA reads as TGTGCCAGCAGTACAAGACAGGACCCTCAGTTCAACTATGGCTACACCTTC. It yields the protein CASSTRQDPQFNYGYTF.

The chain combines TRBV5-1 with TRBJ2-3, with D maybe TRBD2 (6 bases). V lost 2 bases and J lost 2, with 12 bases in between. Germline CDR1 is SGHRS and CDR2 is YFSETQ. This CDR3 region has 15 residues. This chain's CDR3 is CASSLDRGFTDTQYF. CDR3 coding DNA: TGCGCCAGCAGCTTAGACCGGGGGTTCACAGATACGCAGTATTTT. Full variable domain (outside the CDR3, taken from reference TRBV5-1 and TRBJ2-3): KAGVTQTPRYLIKTRGQQVTLSCSPISGHRSVSWYQQTPGQGLQFLFEYFSETQRNKGNFPGRFSGRQFSNSRSEMNVSTLELGDSALYLCASSLDRGFTDTQYFGPGTRLTVL.

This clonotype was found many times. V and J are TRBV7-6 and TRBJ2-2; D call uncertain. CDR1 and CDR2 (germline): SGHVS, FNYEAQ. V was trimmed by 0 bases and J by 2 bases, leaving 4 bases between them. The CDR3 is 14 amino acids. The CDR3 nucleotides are TGTGCCAGCAGCTTAGCTCTCAACACCGGGGAGCTGTTTTTT. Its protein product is CASSLALNTGELFF.

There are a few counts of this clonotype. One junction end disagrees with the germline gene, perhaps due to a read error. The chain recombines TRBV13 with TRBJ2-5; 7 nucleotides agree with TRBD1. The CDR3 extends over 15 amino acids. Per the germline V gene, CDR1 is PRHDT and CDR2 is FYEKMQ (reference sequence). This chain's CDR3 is CASSNRGENSYGQCF. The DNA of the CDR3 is TGTGCCAGCAGCAACAGGGGCGAAAACTCCTACGGGCAGTGCTTC.

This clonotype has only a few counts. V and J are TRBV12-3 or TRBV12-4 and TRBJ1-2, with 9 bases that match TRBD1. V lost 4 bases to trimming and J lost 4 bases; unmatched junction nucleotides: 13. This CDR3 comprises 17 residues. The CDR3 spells CASSWGTGIGSLYGYTF. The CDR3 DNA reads TGTGCCAGCAGTTGGGGGACAGGGATTGGATCCCTCTATGGCTACACCTTC.

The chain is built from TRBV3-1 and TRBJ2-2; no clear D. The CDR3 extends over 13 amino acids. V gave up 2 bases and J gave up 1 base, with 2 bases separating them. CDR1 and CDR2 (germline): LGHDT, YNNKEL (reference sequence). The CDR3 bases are TGTGCCAGCAGCCAATTGAACACCGGGGAGCTGTTTTTT. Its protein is CASSQLNTGELFF.

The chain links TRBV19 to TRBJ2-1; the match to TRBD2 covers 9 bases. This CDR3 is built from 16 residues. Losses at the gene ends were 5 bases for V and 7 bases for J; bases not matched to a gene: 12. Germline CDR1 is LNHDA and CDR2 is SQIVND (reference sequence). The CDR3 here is CASSGPGTSFKNEQFF. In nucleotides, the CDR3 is TGTGCCAGTAGTGGCCCCGGGACTAGCTTTAAAAATGAGCAGTTCTTC.

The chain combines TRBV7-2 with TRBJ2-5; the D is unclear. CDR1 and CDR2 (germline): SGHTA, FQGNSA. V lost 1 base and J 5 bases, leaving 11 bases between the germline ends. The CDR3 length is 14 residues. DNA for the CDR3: TGTGCCAGCAGCTTAGTAAAGGGTTCGGAGACCCAGTACTTC. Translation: CASSLVKGSETQYF.

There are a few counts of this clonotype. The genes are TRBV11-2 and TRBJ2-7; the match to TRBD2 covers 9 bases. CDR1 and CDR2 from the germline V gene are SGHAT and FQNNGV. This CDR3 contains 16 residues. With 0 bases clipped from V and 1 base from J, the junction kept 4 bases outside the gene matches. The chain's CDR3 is CASSLDFSGGSYEQYF. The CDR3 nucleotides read TGTGCCAGCAGCTTAGATTTTAGCGGGGGTTCCTACGAGCAGTACTTC.

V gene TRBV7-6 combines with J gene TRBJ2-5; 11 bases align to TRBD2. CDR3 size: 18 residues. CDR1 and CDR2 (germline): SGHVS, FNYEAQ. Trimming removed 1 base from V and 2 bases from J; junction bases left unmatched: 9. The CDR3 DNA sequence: TGTGCCAGCAGCTTAGTTGGGTCGACTAGCGGGGCTCAAGAGACCCAGTACTTC. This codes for CASSLVGSTSGAQETQYF.

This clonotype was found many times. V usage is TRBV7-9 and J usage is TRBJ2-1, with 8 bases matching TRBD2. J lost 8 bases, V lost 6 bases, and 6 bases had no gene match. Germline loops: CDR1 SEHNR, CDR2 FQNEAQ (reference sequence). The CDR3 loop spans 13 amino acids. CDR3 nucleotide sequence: TGTGCCAGCAGGGTAGCGGGGAGTGATGAGCAGTTCTTC. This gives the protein CASRVAGSDEQFF.

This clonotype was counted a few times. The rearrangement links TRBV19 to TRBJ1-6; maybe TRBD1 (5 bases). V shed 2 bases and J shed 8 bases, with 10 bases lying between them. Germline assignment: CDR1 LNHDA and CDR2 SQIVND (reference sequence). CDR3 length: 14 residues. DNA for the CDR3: TGTGCCAGTAGTATACTTCGGGGGGATTCACCCCTCCACTTT. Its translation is CASSILRGDSPLHF.

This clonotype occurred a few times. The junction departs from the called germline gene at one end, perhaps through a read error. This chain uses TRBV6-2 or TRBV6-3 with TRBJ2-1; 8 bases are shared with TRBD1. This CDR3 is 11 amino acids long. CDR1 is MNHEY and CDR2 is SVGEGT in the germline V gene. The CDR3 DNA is TGTGCCAGCAGTAACTCACAGGGGGATGCCTTC. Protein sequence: CASSNSQGDAF.